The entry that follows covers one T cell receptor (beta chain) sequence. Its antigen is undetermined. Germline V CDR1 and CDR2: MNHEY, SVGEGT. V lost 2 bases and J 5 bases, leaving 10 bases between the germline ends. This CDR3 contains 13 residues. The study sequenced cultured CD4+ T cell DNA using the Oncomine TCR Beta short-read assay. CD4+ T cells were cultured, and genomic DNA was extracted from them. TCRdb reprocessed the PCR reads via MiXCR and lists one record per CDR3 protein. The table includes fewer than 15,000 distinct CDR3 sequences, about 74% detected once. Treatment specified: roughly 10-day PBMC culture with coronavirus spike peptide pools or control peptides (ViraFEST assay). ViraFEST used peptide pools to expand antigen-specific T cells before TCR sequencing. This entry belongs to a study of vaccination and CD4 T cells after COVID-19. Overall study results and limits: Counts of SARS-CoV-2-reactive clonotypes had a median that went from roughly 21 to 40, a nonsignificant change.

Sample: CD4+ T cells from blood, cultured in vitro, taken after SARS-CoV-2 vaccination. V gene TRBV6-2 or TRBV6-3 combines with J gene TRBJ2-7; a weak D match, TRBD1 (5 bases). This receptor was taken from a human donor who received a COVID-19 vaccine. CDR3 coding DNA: TGTGCCAGCAGTTACGTCGCCAGGGACGAGCAGTACTTC. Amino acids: CASSYVARDEQYF.